A single T cell receptor beta chain is shown here with its context. No cognate antigen has been identified for it. Base qualities are missing; no much larger clone stands one base away. The source of the sample is a study of cytomegalovirus exposure and HLA in healthy donors (TCRdb year 2017). For context, the study as a whole: An earlier analysis of about 560 of the donors reported 250 to 350 Gb of sequence data and around 110 million unique TCR beta sequences obtained from some 170 million T cells. Approximately 310 gigabases of sequencing data and approximately 84 million unique TCR sequences were included in an early release covering roughly 600 HLA-typed donors. Of the roughly 400 genotyped donors, approximately 80% fell in the genetic ancestry cluster associated with self-reported Caucasian donors. The study aimed to test whether cataloging public T cell receptors could reveal signatures of past pathogen exposure. The study profiled the T cell repertoires of approximately 700 subjects by immunosequencing and related them to cytomegalovirus serostatus. In addition to the first cohort of 500 to 850 subjects, a separate validation cohort of 100 to 150 different subjects was used. To predict cytomegalovirus infection status, the study brought together high-throughput TCR immunosequencing, statistical association of individual TCRs with disease status, and machine learning. A later analysis re-analyzed previously published TCR beta repertoires from 650 to 800 donors and added high-resolution HLA genotyping to study TCR occurrence patterns. The later analysis used no new phenotypic data to find candidate immune exposures, relying instead on TCR beta sequences and their occurrence across donors. To decide whether each TCR beta V gene segment behaved as functional or pseudogenic, an earlier analysis of approximately 590 of the donors relied on high-throughput TCR beta sequencing. Donor age, sex, ethnicity and CMV serostatus were compiled alongside the repertoire data. A later genetic analysis used genome-wide SNP genotypes for about three fifths of the 666 donors, treating that subset as a discovery cohort. Every repertoire in the discovery cohort had been generated on one and the same sequencing platform. Class I and class II HLA loci were covered by the typing at four-digit resolution. Typing coverage differed by locus: A, B, C, DRB1 and DQB1 were typed in roughly 620-630 donors, DQA1 in 522, DPA1 in 606, and DPB1 in 472. Four or five DR-DQ haplotypes were handled as single units for association and clustering because linkage in the cohort was strong. Among over 350 genotyped donors of the cohort, an average of around 240,000 unique TCR beta nucleotide sequences were sequenced per donor, around 20% of them non-productive.

The cohort consisted of approximately 690 healthy bone marrow donors. At the time of sampling, all cohort members were nominally healthy, though unrecorded immune exposures were likely present. The donor tested CMV seronegative and was one of the 352 seronegative cohort members. Every donor gave a peripheral blood sample, and the peripheral blood mononuclear cells from that sample were used for TCR beta sequencing. The Qiagen DNeasy Blood Extraction Kit was used to extract genomic DNA from the blood cell samples. The investigation overall reported the following: Compared with the roughly 600-donor mean, donors in an Asian-associated ancestry cluster had fewer N-insertions in productive TCRs, according to a later genetic analysis. In an earlier analysis of fewer than 750 of the donors, most TCR beta V segments were observed in productive rearrangements about 90% or about 30% of the time, broadly matching IMGT annotations. In a later analysis, some 18,000 TCR beta sequences were associated with specific HLA alleles at a false discovery rate of 0.05. Over 15 rarely observed V segments, including chromosome 9 orphons, were excluded from the earlier analysis of about 500 of the donors because counts were too low. The study gave a list of more than 150 TCR beta chains associated with cytomegalovirus. According to a later analysis, most CMV-associated TCR beta chains appeared to be HLA-restricted, and the HLA associations seemed to be driven largely by CMV exposure. The classifier was reported to diagnose cytomegalovirus status with high specificity and sensitivity in both the original cohort and the validation cohort. The sequencing pipeline was judged likely to have produced a cluster of highly shared sequence variants as a technical artifact. Strong co-occurrence of HLA alleles, especially DR and DQ, made assigning TCR associations to individual alleles difficult. The authors suggested that the approach could potentially be generalized to other disease states and immunological phenotypes. Roughly uniform sequencing depth across donors was assumed in presence/absence analyses, although this assumption may not hold. According to a later analysis, parvovirus B19, influenza, CMV and Epstein-Barr virus appeared linked to several top co-occurrence clusters. In a later analysis, HLA-associated TCR beta chains showed more clonal expansion and lower generation probabilities than non-associated chains that were equally common. Most TCR sequences were observed very rarely across donors, whereas some public TCRs were present in many individuals. The cohort was sequenced for TCR beta chains only, and without alpha or paired-chain data the features that could be detected were limited. A further reported finding was that TCR beta sequences accurately predicted the HLA-A and HLA-B alleles for most subjects in the first cohort. An association between a missense DCLRE1C variant and V-gene and J-gene trimming of TCR beta chains was found in a later genetic analysis and replicated in an independent cohort. Because HLA typing was missing for some donors at each locus, association tests included only the typed subset. CMV serostatus was the only immune exposure information available for the cohort. Linkage disequilibrium might explain the correlated functional status among segregating V segments, but an unknown experimental factor could not be ruled out. A few of the identified cytomegalovirus-associated TCR beta chains were confirmed in vitro to be specific for cytomegalovirus antigens. According to a later analysis, TCR association rates differed among HLA loci, with DRB1 alleles showing the most associated TCRs and HLA-C alleles showing the fewest.

Receptors were amplified or captured by the immunoSEQ multiplex PCR assay. For the multiplex PCR, a mixture combining 60 forward primers for TCR Vbeta segments and 13 reverse primers for TCR Jbeta segments was used. The CDR3 region of rearranged TCR beta genes was amplified from genomic DNA by a multiplex PCR assay. The Illumina HiSeq System was used to sequence the amplified TCR beta libraries as 87-base-pair reads. The authors' analysis ran thus. A later analysis counted 65 million to 90 million unique TCR beta chains across the 650 to 700 repertoires, and approximately 11 million of these chains were shared by at least two donors. To remove PCR and sequencing errors, raw reads were error-corrected and collapsed into unique sequences using a nearest-neighbor algorithm that merged closely related sequences. To assign V, D and J gene segments, CDR3 sequences were aligned to IMGT reference sequences. Each retained sequence needed at least a six-nucleotide match to both a V gene segment and a J gene segment. A rearrangement counted as productive if the CDR3 had no stop codons and remained in frame with V and J, and every other rearrangement counted as non-productive. Following IMGT convention, CDR3 was defined as the stretch from the second conserved V-encoded cysteine to the conserved J-encoded phenylalanine. Sequences without an unambiguous match to a single V gene segment were excluded from the earlier analysis of several hundred of the donors. In an earlier analysis of approximately 550 of the donors, V segments were called functional above 56.7% productive rearrangements and were called segregating when the between-donor standard deviation exceeded 5%. A statistical classification framework was developed to diagnose cytomegalovirus status using the catalog of TCR beta chain sequences. In a later analysis, V and J genes were assigned by comparing TCR nucleotide sequences against IMGT/GENE-DB human TR gene sequences. Using the TCRdist pipeline, a later analysis assigned CDR3 sequences along with most-parsimonious VDJ recombination scenarios. In a later analysis, every TCR beta chain was defined by the combination of its CDR3 amino acid sequence and its V-gene family, and reads without a unique V-gene family were dropped. In a later analysis, 450 to 600 highly shared, low-generation-probability nucleotide sequences were removed to address suspected cross-contamination and a sequencing artifact. A later analysis calculated a clonal expansion index for each public chain from normalized within-repertoire ranks of inferred template counts. Generation probabilities in a later analysis came from a VDJ recombination model fitted to out-of-frame rearrangements, and those results were checked against IGoR. In a later analysis, TCR-TCR, TCR-HLA and TCR-CMV co-occurrence was scored with hypergeometric tests, and a repertoire-size bias correction was applied to TCR pairs. To estimate false discovery rates, a later analysis permuted the HLA or CMV assignments 20 times. In a later analysis, co-occurring TCRs were grouped with DBSCAN, and TCRdist sequence similarity was added when clustering was performed within HLA-allele-positive subsets. Co-occurrence clustering excluded repertoires with fewer than 30,000 or more than 120,000 public chains, plus five with anomalous nucleotide sharing. In its TCRdb copy, this immuneACCESS table keeps in-frame sequences only and misses some clones. Where compared with another copy, unresolved V genes explain less than half of these, and the others have no known cause. That table is the source of V, J and clone size, and D and trimming were worked out from the DNA. This sample has approximately 86,000 clones in its table, and around 75% of those were observed once. The top ten hold 2.5% to 3.5% of the sample.

The sequencing sample was made of PBMCs. This clonotype was obtained from a man aged 35-49 years in good health and CMV-seronegative.

The encoded CDR3 is CASSPSSGGDEETQYF. The DNA sequence is TGTGCCAGTAGTCCGTCTAGCGGGGGGGATGAGGAGACCCAGTACTTC. This receptor chain uses TRBV19 and TRBJ2-5; 12 middle bases align to TRBD2. The germline V gene (reference sequence) sets CDR1 to LNHDA and CDR2 to SQIVND. Unmatched junction bases come to 9, with V trimmed by 5 bases and J by 5 bases. The CDR3 goes from the cysteine to the phenylalanine over 16 residues. Only the CDR3 portion is preserved as DNA: 48 bases, with reading frame beginning at the first base.